The TCR beta chain under discussion was sequenced for a study of beta chain features in type 1 diabetes. The germline V gene has CDR1 SNHLY and CDR2 FYNNEI. With 8 bases clipped from V and 5 bases from J, the junction kept 13 bases outside the gene matches. The CDR3 is 16 residues long. General study points: Overrepresentation of cells with high TCR expression could result from cDNA sequencing.

Every isolated RNA sample was fully reverse transcribed, so sequencing captured expressed TCRB transcripts. Assay used: immunoSEQ multiplex PCR; TCRdb lists only in-frame clones, some missing. This table holds 900,000 or so clones, 15% to 20% found once. Comments on this clone: The antigen remains unidentified.

This TCR derives from a woman aged 18-29 years in good health. The chain is built from TRBV2 and TRBJ2-3; 10 nucleotides agree with TRBD2. Sequenced material: naive CD4+ T cells from blood. DNA of the CDR3: TGTGCCAGCCGGTATTCTAGCGGGAGAGTAGGAGATACGCAGTATTTT. Translation gives CASRYSSGRVGDTQYF.